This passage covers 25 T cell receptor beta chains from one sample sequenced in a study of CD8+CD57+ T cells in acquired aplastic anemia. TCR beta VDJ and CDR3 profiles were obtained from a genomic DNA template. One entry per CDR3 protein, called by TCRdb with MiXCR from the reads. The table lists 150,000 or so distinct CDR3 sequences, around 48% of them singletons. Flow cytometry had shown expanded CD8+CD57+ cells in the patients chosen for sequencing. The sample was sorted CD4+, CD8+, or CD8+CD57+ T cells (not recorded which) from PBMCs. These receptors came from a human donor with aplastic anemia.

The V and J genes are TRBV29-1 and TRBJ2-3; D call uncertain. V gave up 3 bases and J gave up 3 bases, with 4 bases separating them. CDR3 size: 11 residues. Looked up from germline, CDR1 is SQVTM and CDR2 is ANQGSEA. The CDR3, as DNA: TGCAGCGTTGAGGAAACAGATACGCAGTATTTT. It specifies CSVEETDTQYF.

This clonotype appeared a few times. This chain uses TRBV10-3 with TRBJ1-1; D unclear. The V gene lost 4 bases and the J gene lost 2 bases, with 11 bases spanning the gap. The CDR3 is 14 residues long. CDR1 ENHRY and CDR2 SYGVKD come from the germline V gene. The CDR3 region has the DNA TGTGCCATCAGTGGTTCGGCCGCCAACACTGAAGCTTTCTTT. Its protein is CAISGSAANTEAFF.

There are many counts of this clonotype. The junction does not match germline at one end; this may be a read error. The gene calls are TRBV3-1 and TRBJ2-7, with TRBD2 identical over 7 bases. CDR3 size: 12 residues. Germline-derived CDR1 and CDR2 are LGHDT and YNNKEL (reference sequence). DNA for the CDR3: TGTGCCAGCAGCCAGGCCAGGACTAGTTTCGGCTTC. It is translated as CASSQARTSFGF.

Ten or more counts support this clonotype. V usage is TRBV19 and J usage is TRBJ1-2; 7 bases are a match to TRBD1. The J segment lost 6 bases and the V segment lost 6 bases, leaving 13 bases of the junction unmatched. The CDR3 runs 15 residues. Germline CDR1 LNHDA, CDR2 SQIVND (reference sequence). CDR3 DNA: TGTGCCAGTAGGGGGCGGGGACAGCGGAATCATGGCTACACCTTC. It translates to CASRGRGQRNHGYTF.

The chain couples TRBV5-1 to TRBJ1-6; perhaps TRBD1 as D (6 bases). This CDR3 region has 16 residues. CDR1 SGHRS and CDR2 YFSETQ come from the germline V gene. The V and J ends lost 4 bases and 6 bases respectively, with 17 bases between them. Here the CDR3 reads CASSLGGGPTNSPLHF. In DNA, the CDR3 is TGCGCCAGCAGCCTGGGTGGGGGGCCGACTAATTCACCCCTCCACTTT.

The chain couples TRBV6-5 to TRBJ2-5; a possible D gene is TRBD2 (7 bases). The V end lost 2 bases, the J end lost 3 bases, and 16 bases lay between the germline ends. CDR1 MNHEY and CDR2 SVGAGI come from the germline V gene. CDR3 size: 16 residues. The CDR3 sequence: CASSYTAGEGEETQYF. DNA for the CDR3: TGTGCCAGCAGTTACACGGCGGGAGAGGGGGAAGAGACCCAGTACTTC.

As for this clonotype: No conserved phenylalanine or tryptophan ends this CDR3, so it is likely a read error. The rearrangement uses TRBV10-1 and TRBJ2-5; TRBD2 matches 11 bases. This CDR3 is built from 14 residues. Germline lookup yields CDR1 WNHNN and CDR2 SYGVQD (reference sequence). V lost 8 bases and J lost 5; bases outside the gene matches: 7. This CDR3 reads CASVLAGVGETQYL. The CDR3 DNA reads TGCGCCAGCGTACTAGCGGGAGTTGGCGAGACCCAGTACCTC.

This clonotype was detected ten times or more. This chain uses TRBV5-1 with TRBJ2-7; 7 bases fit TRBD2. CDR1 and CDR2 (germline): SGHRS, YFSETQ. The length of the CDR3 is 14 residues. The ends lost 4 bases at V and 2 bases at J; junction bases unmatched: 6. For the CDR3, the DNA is TGCGCCAGCAGCCCTGGGGGGGGAACCTACGAGCAGTACTTC. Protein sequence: CASSPGGGTYEQYF.

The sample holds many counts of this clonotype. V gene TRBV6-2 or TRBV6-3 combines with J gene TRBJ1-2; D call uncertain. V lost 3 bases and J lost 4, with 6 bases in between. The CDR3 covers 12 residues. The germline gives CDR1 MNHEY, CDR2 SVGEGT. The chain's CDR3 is CASSYSSYGYTF. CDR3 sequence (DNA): TGTGCCAGCAGTTATTCGAGCTATGGCTACACCTTC.

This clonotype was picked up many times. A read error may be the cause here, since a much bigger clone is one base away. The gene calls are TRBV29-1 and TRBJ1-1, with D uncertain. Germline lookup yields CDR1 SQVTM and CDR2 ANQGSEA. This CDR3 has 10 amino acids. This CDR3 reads CSVWHTEASF. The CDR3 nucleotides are TGCAGCGTGTGGCACACTGAAGCTTCCTTT.

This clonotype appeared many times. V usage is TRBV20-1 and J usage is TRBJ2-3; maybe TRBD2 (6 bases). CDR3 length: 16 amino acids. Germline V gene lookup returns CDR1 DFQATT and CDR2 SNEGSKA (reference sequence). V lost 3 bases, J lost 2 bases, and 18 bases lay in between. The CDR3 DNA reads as TGCAGTGCTAGGGGCTTGGCGGAGGGTTCCACAGATACGCAGTATTTT. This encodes CSARGLAEGSTDTQYF.

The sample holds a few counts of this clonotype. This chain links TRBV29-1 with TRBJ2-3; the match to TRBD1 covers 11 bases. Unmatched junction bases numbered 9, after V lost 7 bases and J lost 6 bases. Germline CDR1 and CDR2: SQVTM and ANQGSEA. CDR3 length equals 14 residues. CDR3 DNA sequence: TGCAGCGGGGGACAGGGGGTCGCTCCCGATACGCAGTATTTT. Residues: CSGGQGVAPDTQYF.

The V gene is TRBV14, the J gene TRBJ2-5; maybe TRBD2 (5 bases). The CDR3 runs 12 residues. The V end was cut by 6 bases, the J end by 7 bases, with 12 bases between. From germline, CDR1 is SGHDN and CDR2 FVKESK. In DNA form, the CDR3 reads TGTGCCAGCAGTCTCAAAGGAGGGACCCAGTACTTC. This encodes CASSLKGGTQYF.

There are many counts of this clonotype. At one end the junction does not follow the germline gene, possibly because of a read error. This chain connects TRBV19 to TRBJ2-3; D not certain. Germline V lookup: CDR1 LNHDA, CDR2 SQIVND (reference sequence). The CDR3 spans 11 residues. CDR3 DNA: TGTGCCAGCAGTATAACAGATACGCAGTATTTT. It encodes CASSITDTQYF.

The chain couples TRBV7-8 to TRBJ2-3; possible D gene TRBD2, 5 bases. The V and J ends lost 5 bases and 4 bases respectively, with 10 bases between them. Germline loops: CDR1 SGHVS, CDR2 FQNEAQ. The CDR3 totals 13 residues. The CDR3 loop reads CASSARGSDTQYF. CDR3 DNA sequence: TGTGCCAGCAGCGCCCGGGGTTCAGATACGCAGTATTTT.

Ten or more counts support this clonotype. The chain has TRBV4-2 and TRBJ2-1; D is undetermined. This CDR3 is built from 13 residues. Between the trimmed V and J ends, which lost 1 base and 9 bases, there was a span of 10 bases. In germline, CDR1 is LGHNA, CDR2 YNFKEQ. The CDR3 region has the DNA TGTGCCAGCAGCCAAGCTCCGCCCCCTGAGCAGTTCTTC. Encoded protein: CASSQAPPPEQFF.

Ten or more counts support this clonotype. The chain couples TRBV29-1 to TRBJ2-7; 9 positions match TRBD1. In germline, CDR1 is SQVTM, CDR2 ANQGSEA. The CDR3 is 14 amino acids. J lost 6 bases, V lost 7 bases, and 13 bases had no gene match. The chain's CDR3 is CSASDGTGFGEQYF. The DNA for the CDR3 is TGCAGCGCCTCAGATGGGACAGGGTTCGGCGAGCAGTACTTC.

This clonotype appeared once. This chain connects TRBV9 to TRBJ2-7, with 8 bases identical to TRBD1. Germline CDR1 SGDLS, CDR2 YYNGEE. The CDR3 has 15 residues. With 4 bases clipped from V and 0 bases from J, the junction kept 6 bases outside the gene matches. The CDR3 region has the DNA TGTGCCAGCAGCTTCGGACAGGGTCTCTCCTACGAGCAGTACTTC. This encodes CASSFGQGLSYEQYF.

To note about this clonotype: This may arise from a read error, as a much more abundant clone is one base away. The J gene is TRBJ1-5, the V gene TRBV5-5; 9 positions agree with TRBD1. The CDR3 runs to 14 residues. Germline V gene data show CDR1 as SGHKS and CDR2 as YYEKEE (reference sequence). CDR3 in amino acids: CAGSFTGGGQPQHF. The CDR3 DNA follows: TGTGCCGGCAGCTTTACAGGGGGCGGGCAGCCCCAGCATTTT.

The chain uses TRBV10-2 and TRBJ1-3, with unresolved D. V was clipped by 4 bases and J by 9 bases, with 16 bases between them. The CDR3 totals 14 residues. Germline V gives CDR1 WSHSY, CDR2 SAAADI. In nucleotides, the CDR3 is TGCGCCAGCAGTGTGACGGGCACAAAAACCACCATATATTTT. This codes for CASSVTGTKTTIYF.

In DNA form, the CDR3 reads TGCAGCGTTGAAGGAGTAAACTCCTACGAGCAGTACTTC. Encoded protein: CSVEGVNSYEQYF. V and J are TRBV29-1 and TRBJ2-7; D ambiguous. Germline V CDR1 and CDR2: SQVTM, ANQGSEA. The V end was cut by 1 base, the J end by 0 bases, with 7 bases between. The CDR3 totals 13 residues.

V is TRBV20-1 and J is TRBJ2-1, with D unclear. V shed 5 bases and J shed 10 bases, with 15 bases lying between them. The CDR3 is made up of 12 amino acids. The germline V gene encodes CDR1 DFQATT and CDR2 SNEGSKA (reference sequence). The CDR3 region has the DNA TGCAGTGCTTTCCGGAGAGTAATGGAGCAGTTCTTC. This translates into CSAFRRVMEQFF.

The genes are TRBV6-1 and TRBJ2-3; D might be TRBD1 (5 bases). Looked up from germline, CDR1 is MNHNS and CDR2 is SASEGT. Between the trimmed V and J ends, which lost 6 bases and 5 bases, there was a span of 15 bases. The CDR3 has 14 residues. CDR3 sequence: CASSQGLGVDTQYF. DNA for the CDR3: TGTGCCAGCAGCCAGGGTCTCGGTGTAGATACGCAGTATTTT.

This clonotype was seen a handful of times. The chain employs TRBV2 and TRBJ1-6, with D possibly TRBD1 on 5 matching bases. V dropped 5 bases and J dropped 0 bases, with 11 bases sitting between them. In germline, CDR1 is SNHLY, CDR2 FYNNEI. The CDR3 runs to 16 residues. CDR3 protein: CASSRDSSSYNSPLHF. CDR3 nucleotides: TGTGCCAGCAGTAGGGACTCCAGCTCCTATAATTCACCCCTCCACTTT.

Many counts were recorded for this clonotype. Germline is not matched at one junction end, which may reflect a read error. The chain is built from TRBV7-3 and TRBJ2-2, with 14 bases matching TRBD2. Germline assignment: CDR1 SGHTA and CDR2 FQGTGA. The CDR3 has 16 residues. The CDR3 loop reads CASSRTSGGNPGELFF. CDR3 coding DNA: TGTGCCAGCAGCCGGACTAGCGGGGGGAACCCCGGGGAGCTGTTTTTT.